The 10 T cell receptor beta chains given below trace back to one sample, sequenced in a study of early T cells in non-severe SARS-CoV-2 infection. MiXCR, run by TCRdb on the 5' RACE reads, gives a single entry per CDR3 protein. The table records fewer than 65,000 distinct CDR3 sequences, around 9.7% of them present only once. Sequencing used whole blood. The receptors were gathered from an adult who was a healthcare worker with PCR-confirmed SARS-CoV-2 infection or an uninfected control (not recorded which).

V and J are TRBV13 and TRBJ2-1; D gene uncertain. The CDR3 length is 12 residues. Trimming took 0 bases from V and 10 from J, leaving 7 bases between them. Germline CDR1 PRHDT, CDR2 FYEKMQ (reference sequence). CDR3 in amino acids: CASSLGGREQFF. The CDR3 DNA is TGTGCCAGCAGCTTAGGAGGGCGGGAGCAGTTCTTC.

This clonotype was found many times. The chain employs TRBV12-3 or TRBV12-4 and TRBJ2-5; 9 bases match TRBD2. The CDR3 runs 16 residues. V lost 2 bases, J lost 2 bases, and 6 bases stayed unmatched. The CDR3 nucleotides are TGTGCCAGCAGTTTAATGTCTAGCGGGGATCAAGAGACCCAGTACTTC. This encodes CASSLMSSGDQETQYF.

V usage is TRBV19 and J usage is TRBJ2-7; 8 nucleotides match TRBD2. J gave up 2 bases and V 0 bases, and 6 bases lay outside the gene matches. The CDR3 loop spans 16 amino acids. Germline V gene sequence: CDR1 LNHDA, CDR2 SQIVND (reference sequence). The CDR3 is CASSIDRGGNAYEQYF. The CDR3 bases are TGTGCCAGTAGTATAGATCGCGGGGGGAACGCCTACGAGCAGTACTTC.

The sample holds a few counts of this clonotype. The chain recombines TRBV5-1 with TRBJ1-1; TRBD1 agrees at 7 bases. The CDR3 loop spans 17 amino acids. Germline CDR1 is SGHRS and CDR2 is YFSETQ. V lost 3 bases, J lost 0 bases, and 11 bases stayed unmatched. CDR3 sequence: CASSSPAGTAVNTEAFF. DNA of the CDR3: TGCGCCAGCAGCTCCCCGGCCGGGACAGCTGTGAACACTGAAGCTTTCTTT.

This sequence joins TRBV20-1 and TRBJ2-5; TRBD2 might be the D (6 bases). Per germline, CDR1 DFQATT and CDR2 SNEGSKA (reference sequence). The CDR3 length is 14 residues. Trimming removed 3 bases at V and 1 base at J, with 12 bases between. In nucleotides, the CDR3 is TGCAGTGCTAGCCCGGGGGTCCGCCAAGAGACCCAGTACTTC. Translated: CSASPGVRQETQYF.

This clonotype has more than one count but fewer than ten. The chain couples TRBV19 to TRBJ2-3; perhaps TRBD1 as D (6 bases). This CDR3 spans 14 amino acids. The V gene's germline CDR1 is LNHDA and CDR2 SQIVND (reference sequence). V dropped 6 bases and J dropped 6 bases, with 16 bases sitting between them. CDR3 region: CASRVGGGADTQYF. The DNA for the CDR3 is TGTGCCAGTAGGGTCGGTGGGGGCGCGGATACGCAGTATTTT. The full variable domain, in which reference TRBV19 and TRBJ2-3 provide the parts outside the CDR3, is DGGITQSPKYLFRKEGQNVTLSCEQNLNHDAMYWYRQDPGQGLRLIYYSQIVNDFQKGDIAEGYSVSREKKESFPLTVTSAQKNPTAFYLCASRVGGGADTQYFGPGTRLTVL.

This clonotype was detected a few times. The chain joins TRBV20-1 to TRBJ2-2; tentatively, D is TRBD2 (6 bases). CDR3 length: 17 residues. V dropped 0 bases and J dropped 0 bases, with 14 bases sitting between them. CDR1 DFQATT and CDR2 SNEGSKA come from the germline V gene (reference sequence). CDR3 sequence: CSARDRRGDANTGELFF. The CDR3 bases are TGCAGTGCTAGAGATCGGCGCGGGGACGCGAACACCGGGGAGCTGTTTTTT.

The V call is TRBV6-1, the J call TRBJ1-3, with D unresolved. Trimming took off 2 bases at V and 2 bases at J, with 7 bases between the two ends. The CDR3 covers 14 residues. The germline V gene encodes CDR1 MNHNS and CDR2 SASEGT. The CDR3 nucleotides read TGTGCCAGCAGTGAACTAGCAGCTGGAAACACCATATATTTT. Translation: CASSELAAGNTIYF.

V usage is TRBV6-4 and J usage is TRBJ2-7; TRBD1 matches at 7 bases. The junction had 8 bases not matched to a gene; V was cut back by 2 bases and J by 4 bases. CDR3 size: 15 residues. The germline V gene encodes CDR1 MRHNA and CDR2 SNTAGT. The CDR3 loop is CASSDRDRVTYEQYF. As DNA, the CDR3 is TGTGCCAGCAGTGACCGCGACAGGGTAACTTACGAGCAGTACTTC.

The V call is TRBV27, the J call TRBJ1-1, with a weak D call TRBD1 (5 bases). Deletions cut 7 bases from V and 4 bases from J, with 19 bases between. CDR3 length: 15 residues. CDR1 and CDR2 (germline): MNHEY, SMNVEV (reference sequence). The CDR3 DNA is TGTGCCAGCACCGGGCCTAAAGAAGGGGTCACTGAAGCTTTCTTT. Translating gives CASTGPKEGVTEAFF.